This is a list of T cell receptor beta chains from one sample in a study of PD-L1 blockade in urothelial cancer. Libraries were prepared by immunoSEQ multiplex PCR; TCRdb keeps only in-frame clonotypes and omits some of them. The profile covers 38,000 or so clones, with 83% appearing a single time and about a sixth taken by the ten largest. The source material was PBMCs, sampled around atezolizumab (anti-PD-L1) treatment. All receptors derive from a man in his 60s with urothelial cancer. Each CDR3 is given with its conserved first and last residue. The order of the fields is D gene, J gene, V gene, clone size, CDR3 DNA, CDR3 protein. The D gene is left open where the match is weak. Clone size is given for some rows only: seen once, a few or many times, or a class if the clone is expanded.

D gene: .; J gene: TRBJ2-7; V gene: TRBV7-9; clone size: once; CDR3 DNA: TGTGCCAGCAGCTTAGAAGCTCCCTACGAGCAGTACTTC; CDR3 protein: CASSLEAPYEQYF
D gene: TRBD1; J gene: TRBJ1-5; V gene: TRBV2; clone size: .; CDR3 DNA: TGTGCCAGCAGTTGGGGTGCAGGGGGCAAAGGCAATCAGCCCCAGCATTTT; CDR3 protein: CASSWGAGGKGNQPQHF
D gene: TRBD1; J gene: TRBJ2-5; V gene: TRBV18; clone size: .; CDR3 DNA: TGTGCCAGCTCACCCCGGACAGGGGAGACCCAGTACTTC; CDR3 protein: CASSPRTGETQYF
D gene: TRBD1; J gene: TRBJ2-3; V gene: TRBV7-2; clone size: .; CDR3 DNA: TGTGCCAGCAGCTTCGGACAGGGGTCAGATACGCAGTATTTT; CDR3 protein: CASSFGQGSDTQYF
D gene: .; J gene: TRBJ2-7; V gene: TRBV5-1; clone size: .; CDR3 DNA: TGCGCCAGCAGCTTGGTGGCACAGGGAAGCTCCTACGAGCAGTACTTC; CDR3 protein: CASSLVAQGSSYEQYF
D gene: .; J gene: TRBJ1-1; V gene: TRBV20-1; clone size: .; CDR3 DNA: TGCAGTGCCCGTTCTAACACTGAAGCTTTCTTT; CDR3 protein: CSARSNTEAFF
D gene: .; J gene: TRBJ2-1; V gene: TRBV9; clone size: .; CDR3 DNA: TGTGCCAGCAGCGTAGGCGAGGGTTCCTACAATGAGCAGTTCTTC; CDR3 protein: CASSVGEGSYNEQFF
D gene: TRBD2; J gene: TRBJ2-7; V gene: TRBV6-1; clone size: .; CDR3 DNA: TGTGCCAGCAGGGGCCCGACTAGCGGGGGGCCGGGATTC; CDR3 protein: CASRGPTSGGPGF
D gene: .; J gene: TRBJ1-2; V gene: TRBV19; clone size: many; CDR3 DNA: TGTGCCAGTAGTATTCTGGACAGATATGGCTACACCTTC; CDR3 protein: CASSILDRYGYTF
D gene: TRBD1; J gene: TRBJ1-4; V gene: TRBV5-5; clone size: .; CDR3 DNA: TGTGCCAGCAGCTCCTCCCCGACAGGGGTTGAAAAACTGTTTTTT; CDR3 protein: CASSSSPTGVEKLFF
D gene: TRBD1; J gene: TRBJ1-2; V gene: TRBV7-9; clone size: .; CDR3 DNA: TGTGCCAGCAGCCAGGGACAGGGGGCCGCCTATGGCTACACCTTC; CDR3 protein: CASSQGQGAAYGYTF
D gene: TRBD2; J gene: TRBJ2-3; V gene: TRBV25-1; clone size: .; CDR3 DNA: TGTGCCAGCAGTGAATACCGCGGGGGGGCCGCAGATACGCAGTATTTT; CDR3 protein: CASSEYRGGAADTQYF
D gene: TRBD2; J gene: TRBJ2-5; V gene: TRBV18; clone size: few; CDR3 DNA: TGTGCCAGCTCACCAGGGCTAGCGGGGCTCCAAGAGACCCAGTACTTC; CDR3 protein: CASSPGLAGLQETQYF
D gene: .; J gene: TRBJ2-7; V gene: TRBV28; clone size: few; CDR3 DNA: TGTGCCAGCAGTTTGAGCGGCCTCTACGAGCAGTACTTC; CDR3 protein: CASSLSGLYEQYF
D gene: .; J gene: TRBJ1-3; V gene: TRBV7-9; clone size: once; CDR3 DNA: TGTGCCAGCAGCTTAAAGGGCAGGACTAAAAACGGAAACACCATATATTTT; CDR3 protein: CASSLKGRTKNGNTIYF
D gene: .; J gene: TRBJ2-1; V gene: TRBV13; clone size: .; CDR3 DNA: TGTGCCAGCAGAACACAGGGACAAGGGCCGAATGAGCAGTTCTTC; CDR3 protein: CASRTQGQGPNEQFF
D gene: .; J gene: TRBJ2-7; V gene: TRBV9; clone size: .; CDR3 DNA: TGTGCCAGCAGCGTAGACTTGCGGCCCTCAAACGATATTTACTTC; CDR3 protein: CASSVDLRPSNDIYF
D gene: .; J gene: TRBJ2-7; V gene: TRBV10-1; clone size: .; CDR3 DNA: TGCGCCAGCAGCGCCCGACTGGACAGCGAGCAGTACTTC; CDR3 protein: CASSARLDSEQYF
D gene: .; J gene: TRBJ2-7; V gene: TRBV30; clone size: once; CDR3 DNA: TGTGCCTGGAGTGTTGGGACTGTCTCCTACGAGCAGTACTTC; CDR3 protein: CAWSVGTVSYEQYF
D gene: .; J gene: TRBJ2-7; V gene: TRBV11-2; clone size: .; CDR3 DNA: TGTGCCAGCAGACAGGGAATGTACGAGCAGTACTTC; CDR3 protein: CASRQGMYEQYF
D gene: TRBD1; J gene: TRBJ1-1; V gene: TRBV28; clone size: .; CDR3 DNA: TGTGCCAGCAGTTTAGCGGGACAGGGGGCTGAAGCTTTCTTT; CDR3 protein: CASSLAGQGAEAFF
D gene: TRBD1; J gene: TRBJ1-5; V gene: TRBV11-2; clone size: .; CDR3 DNA: TGTGCCAGCAGCTTAGGCCCAGGGGGTCGCAATCAGCCCCAGCATTTT; CDR3 protein: CASSLGPGGRNQPQHF
D gene: .; J gene: TRBJ1-5; V gene: TRBV19; clone size: .; CDR3 DNA: TGTGCCAGTAGTATAGTAATGGAGAGCAATCAGCCCCAGCATTTT; CDR3 protein: CASSIVMESNQPQHF
D gene: .; J gene: TRBJ1-5; V gene: TRBV6-5; clone size: .; CDR3 DNA: TGTGCCAGCAGTTCAGGGGTCCAACAGCCCCAGCATTTT; CDR3 protein: CASSSGVQQPQHF
D gene: TRBD1; J gene: TRBJ1-4; V gene: TRBV30; clone size: .; CDR3 DNA: TGTGCCGGACAGGGAGGGACTAATGAAAAACTGTTTTTT; CDR3 protein: CAGQGGTNEKLFF
D gene: .; J gene: TRBJ2-3; V gene: TRBV14; clone size: .; CDR3 DNA: TGTGCCAGCAGCCAAAGGAGGGGTTGGCCAGATACGCAGTATTTT; CDR3 protein: CASSQRRGWPDTQYF
D gene: .; J gene: TRBJ1-1; V gene: TRBV2; clone size: .; CDR3 DNA: TGTGCCAGCAGTGTGTCCGACCTAGGCACTGAAGCTTTCTTT; CDR3 protein: CASSVSDLGTEAFF
D gene: .; J gene: TRBJ1-4; V gene: TRBV7-9; clone size: once; CDR3 DNA: TGTGCCAGCAGCTGGACAGTTCAAGGAATAATGGGTGAAAAACTGTTTTTT; CDR3 protein: CASSWTVQGIMGEKLFF
D gene: TRBD1; J gene: TRBJ1-2; V gene: TRBV28; clone size: .; CDR3 DNA: TGTGCCAGCAGGAACTATCACAGGGGCCTAATGAGAACCTTC; CDR3 protein: CASRNYHRGLMRTF
D gene: .; J gene: TRBJ1-5; V gene: TRBV10-3; clone size: .; CDR3 DNA: TGTGCCATCAGTGAGTCGCCGGTCGGTCAGCCCCAGCATTTT; CDR3 protein: CAISESPVGQPQHF
D gene: .; J gene: TRBJ1-4; V gene: TRBV7-2; clone size: .; CDR3 DNA: TGTGCCAGCAGCTTAGTTCTAGGATTCAGTAATGAAAAACTGTTTTTT; CDR3 protein: CASSLVLGFSNEKLFF
D gene: .; J gene: TRBJ1-5; V gene: TRBV7-2; clone size: .; CDR3 DNA: TGTGCCAGCAGCCAGGCCCTTAATGAGCAGCCCCAGCATTTT; CDR3 protein: CASSQALNEQPQHF
D gene: TRBD2; J gene: TRBJ2-2; V gene: TRBV7-2; clone size: .; CDR3 DNA: TGTGCCAGCAGCTTAGTGGGACTAGCGGACCTCACCGGGGAGCTGTTTTTT; CDR3 protein: CASSLVGLADLTGELFF
D gene: TRBD1; J gene: TRBJ1-4; V gene: TRBV2; clone size: .; CDR3 DNA: TGTGCCAGCAGGGGACAGGGGACAACTAATGAAAAACTGTTTTTT; CDR3 protein: CASRGQGTTNEKLFF
D gene: .; J gene: TRBJ2-5; V gene: TRBV11-2; clone size: .; CDR3 DNA: TGTGCCAGCAGCCCACGGGGGGCGCAAGGAGAGACCCAGTACTTC; CDR3 protein: CASSPRGAQGETQYF
D gene: .; J gene: TRBJ1-6; V gene: TRBV5-6; clone size: once; CDR3 DNA: TGTGCCAGCAGCTTGCTTACAGTCAATTCACCCCTCCACTTT; CDR3 protein: CASSLLTVNSPLHF
D gene: TRBD2; J gene: TRBJ2-7; V gene: TRBV4-2; clone size: .; CDR3 DNA: TGTGCCAGCAGCCCCCCAGCGGGAGGAGTGAACTCCTACGAGCAGTACTTC; CDR3 protein: CASSPPAGGVNSYEQYF
D gene: TRBD1; J gene: TRBJ1-2; V gene: TRBV2; clone size: .; CDR3 DNA: TGTGCCAGCAGTAAAGAGGGACAGGACGGAGGCTACACCTTC; CDR3 protein: CASSKEGQDGGYTF
D gene: TRBD2; J gene: TRBJ2-7; V gene: TRBV28; clone size: once; CDR3 DNA: TGTGCCAGCAGTTTAGAGCTAGCGGGGACCAGCTCCTACGAGCAGTACTTC; CDR3 protein: CASSLELAGTSSYEQYF
D gene: .; J gene: TRBJ2-7; V gene: TRBV7-2; clone size: once; CDR3 DNA: TGTGCCAGCAGCGGGTCTATTGGGCGAGCCTACGAGCAGTACTTC; CDR3 protein: CASSGSIGRAYEQYF
D gene: TRBD1; J gene: TRBJ2-3; V gene: TRBV2; clone size: .; CDR3 DNA: TGTGCCATAAGCCGGGACAGAAGCACAGATACGCAGTATTTT; CDR3 protein: CAISRDRSTDTQYF
D gene: .; J gene: TRBJ1-2; V gene: TRBV6-5; clone size: .; CDR3 DNA: TGTGCCAGCAGGAAACAGGGTCCTAACTATGGCTACACCTTC; CDR3 protein: CASRKQGPNYGYTF
D gene: TRBD1; J gene: TRBJ1-1; V gene: TRBV29-1; clone size: .; CDR3 DNA: TGCAGCGTTGATCGGGGGACAGGGACCACTGAAGCTTTCTTT; CDR3 protein: CSVDRGTGTTEAFF
D gene: TRBD2; J gene: TRBJ2-3; V gene: TRBV5-1; clone size: .; CDR3 DNA: TGCGCCAGCAGCCCTAGCGGGGGGAGGATGGATACGCAGTATTTT; CDR3 protein: CASSPSGGRMDTQYF
D gene: .; J gene: TRBJ1-5; V gene: TRBV5-6; clone size: .; CDR3 DNA: TGTGCCAGCAGCTTCCTAGGCAGGGGAAGCAATCAGCCCCAGCATTTT; CDR3 protein: CASSFLGRGSNQPQHF
D gene: TRBD2; J gene: TRBJ2-5; V gene: TRBV5-1; clone size: few; CDR3 DNA: TGCGCCAGCAGCTTACAGGATAAGCTAGCGGGAGGGCCGGAGACCCAGTACTTC; CDR3 protein: CASSLQDKLAGGPETQYF
D gene: TRBD1; J gene: TRBJ1-5; V gene: TRBV27; clone size: .; CDR3 DNA: TGTGCCAGCCGCCTCCAGGGGGCAGGCAATCAGCCCCAGCATTTT; CDR3 protein: CASRLQGAGNQPQHF
D gene: .; J gene: TRBJ2-7; V gene: TRBV30; clone size: .; CDR3 DNA: TGTGCCTGGAGTGTATCGCTGGCCTTGGACGAGCAGTACTTC; CDR3 protein: CAWSVSLALDEQYF
D gene: TRBD2; J gene: TRBJ2-5; V gene: TRBV2; clone size: .; CDR3 DNA: TGTGCCAGCAGTGTGGGGACTAGCTCGTTGGAGACCCAGTACTTC; CDR3 protein: CASSVGTSSLETQYF